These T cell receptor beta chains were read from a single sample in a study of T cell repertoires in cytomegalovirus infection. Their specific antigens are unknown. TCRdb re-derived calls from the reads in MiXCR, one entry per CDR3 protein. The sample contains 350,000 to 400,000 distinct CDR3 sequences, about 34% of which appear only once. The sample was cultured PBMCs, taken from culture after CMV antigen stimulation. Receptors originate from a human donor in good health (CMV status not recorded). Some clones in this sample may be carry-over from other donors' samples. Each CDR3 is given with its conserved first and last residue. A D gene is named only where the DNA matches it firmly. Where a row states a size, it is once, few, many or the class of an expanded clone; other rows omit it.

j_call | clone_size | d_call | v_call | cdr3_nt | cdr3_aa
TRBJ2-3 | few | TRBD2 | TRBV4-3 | TGCGCCAGCAGCCAAGATGCGCGGGAGGCCTTCCATACGCAGTATTTT | CASSQDAREAFHTQYF
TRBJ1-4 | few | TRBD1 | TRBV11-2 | TGTGCCAGCAGTGCCGCCGGGACAGCCTCTAAACTGTTTTTT | CASSAAGTASKLFF
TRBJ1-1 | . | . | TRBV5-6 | TGTGCCAGCAGCGACCGGGGCAGGTACACTGAAGCTTTCTTT | CASSDRGRYTEAFF
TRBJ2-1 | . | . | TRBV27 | TGTGCCAGCACACGACTAGGAGACTACAATGAGCAGTTCTTC | CASTRLGDYNEQFF
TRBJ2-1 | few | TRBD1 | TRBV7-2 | TGTGCCAGCAGCTTACAGGGGGCAGGAGGTGAGCAGTTCTTC | CASSLQGAGGEQFF
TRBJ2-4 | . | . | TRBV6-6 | TGTGCCAGCGGAGGGGCAGCCGCCAAAAACATTCAGTACTTC | CASGGAAAKNIQYF
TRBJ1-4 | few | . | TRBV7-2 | TGTGCCAGCAGGGCGAGACAGAATGAAAAACTGTTTTTT | CASRARQNEKLFF
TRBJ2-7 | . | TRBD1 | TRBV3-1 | TGTGCCAGCAGCCAACCAGGGGGCATAGCCTACGAGCAGTACTTC | CASSQPGGIAYEQYF
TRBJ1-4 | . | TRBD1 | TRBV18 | TGTGCCAGCTCACCTACAGGGGTTCAAGAAAAACTGTTTTTT | CASSPTGVQEKLFF
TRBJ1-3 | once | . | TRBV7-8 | TGTGCCAGCAGCGATCAGGGGAGAAACACCATATATTTT | CASSDQGRNTIYF
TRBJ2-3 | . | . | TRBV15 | TGTGCCACCAGCAGAAGGAGGTGGGGAGATACGCAGTATTTT | CATSRRRWGDTQYF
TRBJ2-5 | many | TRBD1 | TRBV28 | TGTGCCAGCAGTTTACCAACAGGGGGCTCAAAGACCCAGTACTTC | CASSLPTGGSKTQYF
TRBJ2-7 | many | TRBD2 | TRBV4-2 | TGTGCCAGCAGCCAGGGACTAGCGGGGGCCTACGAGCAGTACTTC | CASSQGLAGAYEQYF
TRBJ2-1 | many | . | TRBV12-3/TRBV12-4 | TGTGCCAGCAGTCCAGGGGAGGTAACCTACAATGAGCAGTTCTTC | CASSPGEVTYNEQFF
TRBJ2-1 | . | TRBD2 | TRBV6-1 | TGTGCCACCCACCCCTCTGCGGGAGGGAGGCTGTTCTTC | CATHPSAGGRLFF
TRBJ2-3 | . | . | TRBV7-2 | TGTGCCAGCAGCTTAGATGGGTACTCCTCAGATACGCAGTATTTT | CASSLDGYSSDTQYF
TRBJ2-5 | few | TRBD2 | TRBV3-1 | TGTGCCAGCGGGACTAGCGGGAGGGGAGTTCACTTC | CASGTSGRGVHF
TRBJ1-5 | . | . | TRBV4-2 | TGTGCCAGCAGCCAAGAACCAGGGCCGACGGGCAATCAGCCCCAGCATTTT | CASSQEPGPTGNQPQHF
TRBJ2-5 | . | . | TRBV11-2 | TGTGCCAGCAGCATCGGCGGGACACCACAAGAGACCCAGTACTTC | CASSIGGTPQETQYF
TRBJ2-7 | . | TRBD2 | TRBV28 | TGTGCCAGCAGTTTAGCAGCTAGCGGGTGGCGGTTGGGCGAGCAGTACTTC | CASSLAASGWRLGEQYF
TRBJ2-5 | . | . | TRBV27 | TGTGCCAGCAGTTTAATTAGGGGAGAGACCCAGTACTTC | CASSLIRGETQYF
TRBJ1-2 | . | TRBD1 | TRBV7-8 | TGTGCCAGCAGCTTAGCCGGGGCTGGGACAGCCAGATTCTATGGCTACACCTTC | CASSLAGAGTARFYGYTF
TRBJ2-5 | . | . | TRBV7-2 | TGTGCCAGCAGCTCGGTCGTCCAAGAGACCCAGTACTTC | CASSSVVQETQYF
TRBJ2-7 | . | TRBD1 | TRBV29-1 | TGCAGCGGCACCTCCGGGACAGGGTTGAGGGAGCAGTACTTC | CSGTSGTGLREQYF
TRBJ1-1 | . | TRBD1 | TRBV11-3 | TGTGCCAGCGACAGAGGACAGGCCTACACTGAAGCTTTCTTT | CASDRGQAYTEAFF
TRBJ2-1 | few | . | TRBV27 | TGTGCCAGCCAGGGTACTGAGCAGTTCTTC | CASQGTEQFF
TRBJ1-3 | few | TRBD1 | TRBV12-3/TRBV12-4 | TGTGCCAGCGGGACAGGCCCTGGAAACACCATATATTTT | CASGTGPGNTIYF
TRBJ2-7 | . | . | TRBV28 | TGTGCCAGCAGTTCCTCGGTGGGCGGGAACTCCTACGAGCAGTACTTC | CASSSSVGGNSYEQYF
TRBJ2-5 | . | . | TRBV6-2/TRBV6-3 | TGTGCCAGCAGTTGGCGTGAACAAGAGACCCAGTACTTC | CASSWREQETQYF
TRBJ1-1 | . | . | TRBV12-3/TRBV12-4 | TGTGCCAGCAGGGGGTGGACATTGAACACTGAAGCTTTCTTT | CASRGWTLNTEAFF
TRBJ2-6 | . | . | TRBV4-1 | TGCGCCAGCAGCCAAGAGAGCCACTCTGGGGCCAACGTCCTGACTTTC | CASSQESHSGANVLTF
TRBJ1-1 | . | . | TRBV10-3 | TGTGCCGCCGGGACACCCACCGAGAGGACTGAAGCTTTCTTT | CAAGTPTERTEAFF
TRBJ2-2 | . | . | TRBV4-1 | TGCGCCAGCAGCCAGATGGCGGGGGCCCTCACCGGGGAGCTGTTTTTT | CASSQMAGALTGELFF
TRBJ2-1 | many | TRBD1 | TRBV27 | TGTGCCACTCGGACAGGGTGGGCGAATGAGCAGTTCTTC | CATRTGWANEQFF
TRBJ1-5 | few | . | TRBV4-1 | TGCGCCAGCAGCCCGACAGGTTTTAGCAATCAGCCCCAGCATTTT | CASSPTGFSNQPQHF
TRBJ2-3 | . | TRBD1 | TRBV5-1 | TGCGCCAGCAGCTTGATAGGGGGCAGTGCAGATACGCAGTATTTT | CASSLIGGSADTQYF
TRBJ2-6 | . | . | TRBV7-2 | TGTGCCAGCAGCTTAAGGGGACCTACAGGAGCCGGGGCCAACGTCCTGACTTTC | CASSLRGPTGAGANVLTF
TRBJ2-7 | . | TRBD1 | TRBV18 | TGTGCCAGCTCACCCGGGACAGGGGACTACGAGCAGTACTTC | CASSPGTGDYEQYF
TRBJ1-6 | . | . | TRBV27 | TGTGCCAGCAGTTTATCGTCCCTCCCAGAGCTTCGCGGGTTTCGGTCACCCCTCCACTTT | CASSLSSLPELRGFRSPLHF
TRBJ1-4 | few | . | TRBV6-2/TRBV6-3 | TGTGCCAGCAGCGAGGCAGACGGGAATGAAAAACTGTTTTTT | CASSEADGNEKLFF
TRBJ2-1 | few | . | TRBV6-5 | TGTGCCAGCAGTTACATCAGGGCGGTGATCAATGAGCAGTTCTTC | CASSYIRAVINEQFF
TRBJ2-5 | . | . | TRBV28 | TGTGCCAGCAGTTTATTAGGGGTTGGCGAGACCCAGTACTTC | CASSLLGVGETQYF
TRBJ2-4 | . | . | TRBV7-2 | TGTGCCAGCAGCTTAGGGGGGGGACAATGGGACATTCAGTACTTC | CASSLGGGQWDIQYF
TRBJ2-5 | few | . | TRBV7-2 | TGTGCCAGCAGCCCGCTTCCCCAGTCAGAGACCCAGTACTTC | CASSPLPQSETQYF
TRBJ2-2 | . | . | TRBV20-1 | TGCAGTGCTAGATCTCTCCGGGACTTGAACACCGGGGAGCTGTTTTTT | CSARSLRDLNTGELFF